This T cell receptor beta chain was recorded in a study of blood T cells in healthy people across ages. This clonotype has more than one count but fewer than ten. The germline V gene has CDR1 DFQATT and CDR2 SNEGSKA (reference sequence). The CDR3 consists of 16 residues. The ends were cut back, 3 bases at V and 5 bases at J, with 22 bases in the middle. With a J-beta primer mix and a sample-barcoded 5' primer, a second PCR ran 7 to 11 cycles. Each CDR3 protein is one row after TCRdb ran MiXCR on the 5' RACE reads. The sample carries roughly 1,000,000 distinct CDR3 sequences, approximately 26% recorded once. This sample also appeared in a second study, on T cells of mothers and their children.

Source material: blood. The chain couples TRBV20-1 to TRBJ1-2; D unresolved. The receptor was derived from a girl aged 2 to 10 in good health. As DNA, the CDR3 is TGCAGTGCTAGGCCCCCACCGACATGGGAGCAATATGGCTACACCTTC. Translated, it gives CSARPPPTWEQYGYTF.